This T cell receptor beta chain emerged from a study of glioma-infiltrating T cells after dendritic cell vaccination. The CDR3 runs 16 residues. Germline lookup yields CDR1 SGHVS and CDR2 FQNEAQ. The trim removed 5 bases at V and 7 bases at J, leaving 12 bases unmatched. Generated by immunoSEQ multiplex PCR, the TCRdb table keeps only in-frame clones and is missing some. The sample has fewer than 110,000 clones; roughly 76% are singletons. The sequence was obtained from a human donor with glioblastoma. The V gene is TRBV7-8, the J gene TRBJ2-2, with TRBD2 matching over 8 bases. Sequenced material: blood, taken before dendritic cell vaccination. CDR3 amino acids: CASSPFGGGISGELFF. CDR3 sequence (DNA): TGTGCCAGCAGCCCATTCGGGGGGGGAATTAGCGGGGAGCTGTTTTTT.